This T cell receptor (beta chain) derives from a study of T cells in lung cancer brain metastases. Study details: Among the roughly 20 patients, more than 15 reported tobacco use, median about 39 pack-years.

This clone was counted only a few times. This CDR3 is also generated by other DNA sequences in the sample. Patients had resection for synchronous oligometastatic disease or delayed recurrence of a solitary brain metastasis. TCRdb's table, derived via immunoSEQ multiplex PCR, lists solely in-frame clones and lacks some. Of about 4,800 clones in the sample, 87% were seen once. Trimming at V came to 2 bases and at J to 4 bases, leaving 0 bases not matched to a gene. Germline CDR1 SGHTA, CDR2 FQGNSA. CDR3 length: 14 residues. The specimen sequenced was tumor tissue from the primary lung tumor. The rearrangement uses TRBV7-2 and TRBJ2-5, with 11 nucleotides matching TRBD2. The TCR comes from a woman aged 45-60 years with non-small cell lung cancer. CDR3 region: CASSLLAGGETQYF. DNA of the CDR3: TGTGCCAGCAGCTTACTAGCGGGAGGAGAGACCCAGTACTTC. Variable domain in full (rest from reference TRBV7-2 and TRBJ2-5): GAGVSQSPSNKVTEKGKDVELRCDPISGHTALYWYRQSLGQGLEFLIYFQGNSAPDKSGLPSDRFSAERTGGSVSTLTIQRTQQEDSAVYLCASSLLAGGETQYFGPGTRLLVL.